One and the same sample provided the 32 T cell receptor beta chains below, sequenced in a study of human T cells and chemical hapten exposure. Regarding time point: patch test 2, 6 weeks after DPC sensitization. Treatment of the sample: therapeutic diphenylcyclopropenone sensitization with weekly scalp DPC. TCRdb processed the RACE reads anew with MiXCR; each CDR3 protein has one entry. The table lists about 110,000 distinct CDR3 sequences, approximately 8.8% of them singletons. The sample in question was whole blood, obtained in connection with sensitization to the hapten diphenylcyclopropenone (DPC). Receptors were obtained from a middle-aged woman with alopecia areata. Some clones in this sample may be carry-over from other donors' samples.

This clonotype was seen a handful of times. CDR3 loop: CASSLGTGANQPQHF. The CDR3 bases are TGTGCCAGCAGCTTAGGGACAGGGGCGAATCAGCCCCAGCATTTT. The rearrangement uses TRBV7-9 and TRBJ1-5; TRBD1 agrees at 9 bases. This CDR3 contains 15 residues. J lost 4 bases, V lost 1 base, and 2 bases had no gene match. The germline gives CDR1 SEHNR, CDR2 FQNEAQ (reference sequence).

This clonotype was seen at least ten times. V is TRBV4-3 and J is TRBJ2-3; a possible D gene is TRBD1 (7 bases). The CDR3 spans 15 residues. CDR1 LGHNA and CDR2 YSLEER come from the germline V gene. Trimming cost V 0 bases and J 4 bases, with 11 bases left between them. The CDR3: CASSQDRRGPDTQYF. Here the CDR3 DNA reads TGCGCCAGCAGCCAAGATCGGAGGGGGCCAGATACGCAGTATTTT.

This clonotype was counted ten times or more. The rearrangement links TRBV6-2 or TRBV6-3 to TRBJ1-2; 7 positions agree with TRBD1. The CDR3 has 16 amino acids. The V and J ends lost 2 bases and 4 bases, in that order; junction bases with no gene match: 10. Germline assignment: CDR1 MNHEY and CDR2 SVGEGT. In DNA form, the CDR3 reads TGTGCCAGCAGTTACGCCTCACCAGGGGGAAGCTATGGCTACACCTTC. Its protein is CASSYASPGGSYGYTF.

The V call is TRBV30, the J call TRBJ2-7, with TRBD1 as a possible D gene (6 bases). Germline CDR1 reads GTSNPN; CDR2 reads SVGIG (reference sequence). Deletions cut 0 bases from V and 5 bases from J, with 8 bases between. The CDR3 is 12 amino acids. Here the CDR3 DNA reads TGTGCCTGGAGTGTTTCAGGGGACGAGCAGTACTTC. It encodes CAWSVSGDEQYF.

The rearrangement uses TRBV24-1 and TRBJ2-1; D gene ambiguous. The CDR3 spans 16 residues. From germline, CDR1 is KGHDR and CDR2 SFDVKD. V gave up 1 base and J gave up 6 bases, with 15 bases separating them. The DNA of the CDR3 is TGTGCCACCAGTGATTTCTGGACGCCCAACCCCAATGAGCAGTTCTTC. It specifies CATSDFWTPNPNEQFF.

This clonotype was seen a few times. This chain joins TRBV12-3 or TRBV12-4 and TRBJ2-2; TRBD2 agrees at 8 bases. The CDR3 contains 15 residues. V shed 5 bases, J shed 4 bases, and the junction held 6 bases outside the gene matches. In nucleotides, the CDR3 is TGTGCCAGCAGTGGTAGCGGGATACCCACCGGGGAGCTGTTTTTT. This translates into CASSGSGIPTGELFF.

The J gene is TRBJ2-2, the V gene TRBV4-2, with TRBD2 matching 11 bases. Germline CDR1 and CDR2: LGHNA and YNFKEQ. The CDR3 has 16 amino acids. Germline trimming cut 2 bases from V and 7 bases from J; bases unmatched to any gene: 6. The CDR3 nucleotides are TGTGCCAGCAGCCAAAGGCCTAGCGGGGGGCGCGGGGAGCTGTTTTTT. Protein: CASSQRPSGGRGELFF.

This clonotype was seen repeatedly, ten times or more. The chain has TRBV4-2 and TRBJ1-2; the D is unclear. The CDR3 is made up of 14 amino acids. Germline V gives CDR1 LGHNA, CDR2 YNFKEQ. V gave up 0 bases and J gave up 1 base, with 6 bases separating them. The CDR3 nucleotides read TGTGCCAGCAGCCAAGAAAGGGTTAACTATGGCTACACCTTC. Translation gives CASSQERVNYGYTF.

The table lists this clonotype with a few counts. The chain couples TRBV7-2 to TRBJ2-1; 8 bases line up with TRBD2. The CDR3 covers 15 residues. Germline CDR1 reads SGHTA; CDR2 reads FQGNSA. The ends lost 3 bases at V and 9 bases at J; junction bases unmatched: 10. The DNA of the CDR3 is TGTGCCAGCAGCTTGGAAGCGGGGGAGTCTGTTGAGCAGTTCTTC. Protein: CASSLEAGESVEQFF.

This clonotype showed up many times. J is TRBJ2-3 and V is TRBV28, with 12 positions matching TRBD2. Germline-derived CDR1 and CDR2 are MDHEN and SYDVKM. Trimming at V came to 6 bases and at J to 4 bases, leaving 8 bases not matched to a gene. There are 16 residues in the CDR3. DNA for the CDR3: TGTGCCAGCAGCCTACCCCTAGCGGGGGGGCCAGATACGCAGTATTTT. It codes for CASSLPLAGGPDTQYF.

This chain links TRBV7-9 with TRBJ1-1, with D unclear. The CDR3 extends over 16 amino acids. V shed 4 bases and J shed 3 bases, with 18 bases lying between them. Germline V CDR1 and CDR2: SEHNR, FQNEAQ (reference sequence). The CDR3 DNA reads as TGTGCCAGCAGCTCATTAGGTTGGGGAAGAGACACTGAAGCTTTCTTT. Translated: CASSSLGWGRDTEAFF.

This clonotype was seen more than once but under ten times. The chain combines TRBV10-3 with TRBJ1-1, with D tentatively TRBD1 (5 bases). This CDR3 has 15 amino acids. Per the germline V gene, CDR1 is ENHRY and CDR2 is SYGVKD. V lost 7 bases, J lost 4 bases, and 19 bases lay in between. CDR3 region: CAITPGGGGSTEAFF. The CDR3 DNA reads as TGTGCCATCACTCCCGGTGGGGGGGGGAGCACTGAAGCTTTCTTT.

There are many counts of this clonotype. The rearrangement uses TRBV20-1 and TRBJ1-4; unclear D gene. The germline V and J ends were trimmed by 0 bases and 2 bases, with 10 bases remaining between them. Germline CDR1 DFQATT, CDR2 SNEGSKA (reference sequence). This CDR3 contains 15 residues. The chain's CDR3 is CSARDLSRTNEKLFF. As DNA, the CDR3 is TGCAGTGCTAGAGATCTCTCCAGGACTAATGAAAAACTGTTTTTT.

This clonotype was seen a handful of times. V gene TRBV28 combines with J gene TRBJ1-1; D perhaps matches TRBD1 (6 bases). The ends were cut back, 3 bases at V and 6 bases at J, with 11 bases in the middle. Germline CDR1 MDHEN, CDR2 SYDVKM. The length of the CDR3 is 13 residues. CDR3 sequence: CASSLSGAPEAFF. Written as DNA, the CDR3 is TGTGCCAGCAGTTTGTCGGGGGCGCCTGAAGCTTTCTTT.

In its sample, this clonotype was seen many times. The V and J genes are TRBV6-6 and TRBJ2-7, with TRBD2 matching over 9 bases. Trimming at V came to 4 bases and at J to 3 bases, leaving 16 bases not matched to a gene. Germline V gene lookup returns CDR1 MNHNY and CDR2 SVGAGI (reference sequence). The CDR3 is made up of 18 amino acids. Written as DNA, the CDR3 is TGTGCCAGCAGTTCGGCGCTGAAACCGGGACTAGCTTACTACGAGCAGTACTTC. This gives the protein CASSSALKPGLAYYEQYF.

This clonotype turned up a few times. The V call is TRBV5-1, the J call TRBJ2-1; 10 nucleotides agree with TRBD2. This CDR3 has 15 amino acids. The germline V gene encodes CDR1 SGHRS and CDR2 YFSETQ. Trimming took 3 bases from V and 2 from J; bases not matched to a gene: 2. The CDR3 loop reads CASSWSGGAYNEQFF. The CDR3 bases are TGCGCCAGCAGCTGGAGCGGGGGGGCCTACAATGAGCAGTTCTTC.

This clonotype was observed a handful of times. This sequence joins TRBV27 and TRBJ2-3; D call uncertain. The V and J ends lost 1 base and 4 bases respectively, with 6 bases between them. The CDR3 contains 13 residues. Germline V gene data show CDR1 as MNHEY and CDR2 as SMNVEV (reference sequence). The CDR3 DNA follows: TGTGCCAGCAGTTTATTTACCCCAGATACGCAGTATTTT. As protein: CASSLFTPDTQYF.

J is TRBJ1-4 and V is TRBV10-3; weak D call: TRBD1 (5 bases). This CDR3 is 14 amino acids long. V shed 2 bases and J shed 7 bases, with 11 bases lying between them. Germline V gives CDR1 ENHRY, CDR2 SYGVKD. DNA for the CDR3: TGTGCCATCAGTGAGGGCCGGGGGGGTGAAAAACTGTTTTTT. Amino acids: CAISEGRGGEKLFF.

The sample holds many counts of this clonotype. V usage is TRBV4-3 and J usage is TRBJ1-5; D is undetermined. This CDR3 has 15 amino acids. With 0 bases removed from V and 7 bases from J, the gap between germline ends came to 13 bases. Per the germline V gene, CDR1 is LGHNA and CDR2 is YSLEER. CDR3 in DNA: TGCGCCAGCAGCCAAGATCGGGCAGGAGGCCAGCCCCAGCATTTT. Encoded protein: CASSQDRAGGQPQHF.

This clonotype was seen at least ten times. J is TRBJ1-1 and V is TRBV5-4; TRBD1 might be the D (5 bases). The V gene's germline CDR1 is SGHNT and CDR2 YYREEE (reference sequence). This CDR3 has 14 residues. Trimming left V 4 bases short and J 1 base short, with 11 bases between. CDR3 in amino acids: CASSRGETNTEAFF. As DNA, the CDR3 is TGTGCCAGCAGCCGGGGGGAGACGAACACTGAAGCTTTCTTT.

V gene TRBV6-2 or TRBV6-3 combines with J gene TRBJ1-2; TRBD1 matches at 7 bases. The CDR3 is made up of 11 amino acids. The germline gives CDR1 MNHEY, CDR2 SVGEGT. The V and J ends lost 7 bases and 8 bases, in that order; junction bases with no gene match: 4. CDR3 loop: CASKQGNGYTF. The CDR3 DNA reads TGTGCCAGCAAACAGGGGAACGGCTACACCTTC.

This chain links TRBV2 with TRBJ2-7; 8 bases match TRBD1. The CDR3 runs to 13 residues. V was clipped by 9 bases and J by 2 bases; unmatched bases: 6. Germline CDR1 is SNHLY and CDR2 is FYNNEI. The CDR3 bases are TGTGCCAGTCTGCCGGGACAGGCCTACGAGCAGTACTTC. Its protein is CASLPGQAYEQYF. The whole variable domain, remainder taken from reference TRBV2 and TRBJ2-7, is EPEVTQTPSHQVTQMGQEVILRCVPISNHLYFYWYRQILGQKVEFLVSFYNNEISEKSEIFDDQFSVERPDGSNFTLKIRSTKLEDSAMYFCASLPGQAYEQYFGPGTRLTVT.

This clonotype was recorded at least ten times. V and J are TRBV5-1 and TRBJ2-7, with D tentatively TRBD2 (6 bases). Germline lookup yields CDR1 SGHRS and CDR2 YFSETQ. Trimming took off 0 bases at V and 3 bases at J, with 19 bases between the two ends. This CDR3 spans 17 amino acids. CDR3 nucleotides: TGCGCCAGCAGCTTGGAGACTCCCGGGGCGGGGAACTACGAGCAGTACTTC. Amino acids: CASSLETPGAGNYEQYF.

CDR3 residues: CAISGRQGSNTGELFF. DNA of the CDR3: TGTGCCATCAGTGGGCGACAGGGGTCGAACACCGGGGAGCTGTTTTTT. The chain is built from TRBV10-3 and TRBJ2-2; 8 bases match TRBD1. V was clipped by 4 bases and J by 0 bases; unmatched bases: 4. Germline-derived CDR1 and CDR2 are ENHRY and SYGVKD. CDR3 length: 16 amino acids.

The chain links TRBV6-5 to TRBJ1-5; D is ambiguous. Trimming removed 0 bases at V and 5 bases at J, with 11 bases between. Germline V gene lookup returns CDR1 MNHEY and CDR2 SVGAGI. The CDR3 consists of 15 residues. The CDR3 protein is CASSYSSILDQPQHF. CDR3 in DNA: TGTGCCAGCAGTTACTCATCGATCCTTGATCAGCCCCAGCATTTT.

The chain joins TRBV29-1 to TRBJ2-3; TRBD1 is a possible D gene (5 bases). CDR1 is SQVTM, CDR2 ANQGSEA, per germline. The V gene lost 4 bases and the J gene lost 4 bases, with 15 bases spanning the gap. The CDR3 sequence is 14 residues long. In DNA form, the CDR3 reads TGCAGCGTTGGTGGCAGGGCTCGCTCAGATACGCAGTATTTT. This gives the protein CSVGGRARSDTQYF.

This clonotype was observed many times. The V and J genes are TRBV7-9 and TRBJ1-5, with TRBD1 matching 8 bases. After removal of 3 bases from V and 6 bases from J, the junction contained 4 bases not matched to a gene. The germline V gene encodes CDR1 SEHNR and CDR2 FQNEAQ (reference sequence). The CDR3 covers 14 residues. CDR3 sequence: CASSFQGAGQPQHF. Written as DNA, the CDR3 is TGTGCCAGCAGCTTCCAGGGGGCAGGTCAGCCCCAGCATTTT.

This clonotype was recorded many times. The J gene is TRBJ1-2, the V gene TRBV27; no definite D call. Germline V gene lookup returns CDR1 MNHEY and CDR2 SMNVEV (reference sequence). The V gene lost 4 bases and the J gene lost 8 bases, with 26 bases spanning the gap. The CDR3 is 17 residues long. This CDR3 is CASSSGEDSKLLGGYTF. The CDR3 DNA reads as TGTGCCAGCAGTTCTGGGGAGGATTCGAAACTATTGGGGGGCTACACCTTC.

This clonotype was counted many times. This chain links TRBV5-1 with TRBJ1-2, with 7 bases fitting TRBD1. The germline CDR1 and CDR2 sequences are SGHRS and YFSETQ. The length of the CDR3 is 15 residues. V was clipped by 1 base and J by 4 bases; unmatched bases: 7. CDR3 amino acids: CASSLNMGQSYGYTF. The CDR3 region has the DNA TGCGCCAGCAGCTTGAATATGGGACAGTCCTATGGCTACACCTTC.

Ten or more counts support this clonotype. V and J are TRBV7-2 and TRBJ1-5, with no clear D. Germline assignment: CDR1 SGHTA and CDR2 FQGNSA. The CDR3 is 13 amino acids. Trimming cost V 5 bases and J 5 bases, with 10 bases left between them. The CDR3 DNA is TGTGCCAGCAGCCCCACCCAAGATCAGCCCCAGCATTTT. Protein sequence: CASSPTQDQPQHF.

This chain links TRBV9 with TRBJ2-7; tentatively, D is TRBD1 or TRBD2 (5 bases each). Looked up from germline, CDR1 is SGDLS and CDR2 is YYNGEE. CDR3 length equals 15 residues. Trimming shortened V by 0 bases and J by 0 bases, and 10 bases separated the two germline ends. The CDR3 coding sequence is TGTGCCAGCAGCGTAGGAGGGACGATCTCCTACGAGCAGTACTTC. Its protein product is CASSVGGTISYEQYF.

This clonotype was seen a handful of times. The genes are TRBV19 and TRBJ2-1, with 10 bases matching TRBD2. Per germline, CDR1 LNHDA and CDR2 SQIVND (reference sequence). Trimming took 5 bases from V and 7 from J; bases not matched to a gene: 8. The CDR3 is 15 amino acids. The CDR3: CASSLLAGDLNEQFF. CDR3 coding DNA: TGTGCCAGTAGTCTTCTAGCGGGGGATTTAAATGAGCAGTTCTTC.